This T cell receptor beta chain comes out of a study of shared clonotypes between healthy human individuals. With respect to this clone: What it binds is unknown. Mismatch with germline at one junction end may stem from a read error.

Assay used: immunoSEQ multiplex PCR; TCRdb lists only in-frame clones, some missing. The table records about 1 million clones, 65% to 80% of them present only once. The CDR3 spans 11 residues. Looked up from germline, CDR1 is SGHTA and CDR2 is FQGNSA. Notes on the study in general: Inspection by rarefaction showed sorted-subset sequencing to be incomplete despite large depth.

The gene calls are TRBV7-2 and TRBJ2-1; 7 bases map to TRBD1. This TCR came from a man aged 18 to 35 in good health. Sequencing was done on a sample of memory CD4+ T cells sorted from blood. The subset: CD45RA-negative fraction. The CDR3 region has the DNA TGTGCCAGCAGCTCTGGACTCACAGGGGTCTTC. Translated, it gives CASSSGLTGVF.